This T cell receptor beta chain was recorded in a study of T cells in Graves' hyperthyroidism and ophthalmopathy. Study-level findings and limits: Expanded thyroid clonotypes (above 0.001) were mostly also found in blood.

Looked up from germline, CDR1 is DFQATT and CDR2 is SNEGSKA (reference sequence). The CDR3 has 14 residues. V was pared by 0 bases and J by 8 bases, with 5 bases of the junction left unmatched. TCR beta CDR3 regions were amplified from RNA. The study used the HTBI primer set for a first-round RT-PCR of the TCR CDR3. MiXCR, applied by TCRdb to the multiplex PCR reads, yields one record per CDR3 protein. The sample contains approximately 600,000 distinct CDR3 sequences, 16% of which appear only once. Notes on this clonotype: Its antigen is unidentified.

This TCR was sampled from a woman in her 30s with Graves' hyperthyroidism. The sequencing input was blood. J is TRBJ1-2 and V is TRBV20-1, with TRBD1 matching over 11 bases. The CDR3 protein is CSARDSDRGQGYTF. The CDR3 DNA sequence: TGCAGTGCTAGAGATTCGGACAGGGGGCAGGGCTACACCTTC.